This T cell receptor (beta chain) was captured in a study of blood T cell repertoires in COVID-19. Study at large: Acute and convalescent COVID-19 samples came from the United States, Italy and Spain. The cDNA or gDNA used as material had been derived from T cells, B-cell-depleted T cells, or PBMCs.

Authors' data handling: Reference gene primer amplification gave estimated nucleated cell counts. The table came from immunoSEQ multiplex PCR; TCRdb's copy has only in-frame clones and leaves some out. V and J calls plus clone size are reproduced from that table; the DNA served to infer D and trimming. This table holds some 57,000 clones, 80% to 90% found once. Losses at the gene ends were 4 bases for V and 7 bases for J; bases not matched to a gene: 13. CDR1 is LGHDT, CDR2 YNNKEL, per germline (reference sequence). CDR3 length equals 16 residues. This receptor was taken from a man aged 60 to 75 with acute or convalescent COVID-19. The sequenced sample was peripheral blood. The chain has TRBV3-1 (or the pseudogene TRBV3-2) and TRBJ2-5, with 9 bases aligning to TRBD2. This CDR3 is CASSLRRAGGTGTQYF. CDR3 DNA: TGTGCCAGCAGCCTCCGCCGTGCGGGGGGGACGGGGACCCAGTACTTC.